This T cell receptor beta chain was identified in a study of regulatory T cells in long-lasting Graves disease. Time point denoted: newly diagnosed GD, antithyroid drugs for less than 3 months. There was RNA extracted from PBMCs, and the TCR library was made from it. This clonotype was picked up many times. iRepertoire HTBI primers and Arm-PCR of CDR3 regions built TCR beta libraries. TCRdb processed the multiplex PCR reads anew with MiXCR; each CDR3 protein has one entry. The table lists approximately 540,000 distinct CDR3 sequences, around 13% of them singletons, with approximately 9.6% in the top ten. In addition, the sample was reused for a study of T cells in Graves' hyperthyroidism and ophthalmopathy.

The TCR originated in a woman aged 25 to 45 with Graves disease. Material: peripheral blood mononuclear cells (PBMCs), obtained at new diagnosis, from a patient treated with antithyroid drugs.

Here the CDR3 DNA reads TGTGCCAGTAGTAAGGGTTACACTGAAGCTTTCTTT. This translates into CASSKGYTEAFF. The V and J genes are TRBV19 and TRBJ1-1; D remains unclear. The CDR3 length is 12 residues. V dropped 4 bases and J dropped 3 bases, with 6 bases sitting between them. Germline V gives CDR1 LNHDA, CDR2 SQIVND (reference sequence).